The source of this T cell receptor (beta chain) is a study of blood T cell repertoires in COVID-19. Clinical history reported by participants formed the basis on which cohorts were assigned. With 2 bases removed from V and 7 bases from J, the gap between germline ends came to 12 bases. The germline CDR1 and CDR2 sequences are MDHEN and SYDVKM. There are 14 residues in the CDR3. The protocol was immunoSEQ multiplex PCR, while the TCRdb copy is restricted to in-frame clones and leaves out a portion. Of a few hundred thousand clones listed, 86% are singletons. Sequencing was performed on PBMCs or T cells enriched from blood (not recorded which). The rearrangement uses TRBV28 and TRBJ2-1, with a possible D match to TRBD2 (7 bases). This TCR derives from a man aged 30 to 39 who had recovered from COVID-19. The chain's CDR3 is CASSLGGARNEQFF. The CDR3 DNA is TGTGCCAGCAGTTTAGGGGGGGCTCGGAATGAGCAGTTCTTC. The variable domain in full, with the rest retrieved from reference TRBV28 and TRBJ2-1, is DVKVTQSSRYLVKRTGEKVFLECVQDMDHENMFWYRQDPGLGLRLIYFSYDVKMKEKGDIPEGYSVSREKKERFSLILESASTNQTSMYLCASSLGGARNEQFFGPGTRLTVL.